These T cell receptor beta chains were read from a single sample in a study of blood T cell repertoires in COVID-19. Clones were read by immunoSEQ multiplex PCR, and TCRdb kept only the in-frame ones, dropping some. The repertoire has about 300,000 clones, about 85% of them found once; the top ten carry approximately 5.4%. Sequencing used PBMCs or T cells enriched from blood (not recorded which). These receptors were obtained from a woman in her thirties who had recovered from COVID-19. CDR3s include the opening cysteine and the closing phenylalanine or tryptophan. The D gene is left open where the match is weak. Only part of the rows carry a size: once, few, many, or a class if the clone is expanded.

d_gene	abundance	v_gene	j_gene	CDR3aa	CDR3nt
TRBD1	.	TRBV5-1	TRBJ2-7	CASSTTGTEQYF	TGCGCCAGCAGCACGACAGGGACCGAGCAGTACTTC
TRBD2	.	TRBV9	TRBJ2-3	CASSPGLAEFTDTQYF	TGTGCCAGCAGCCCCGGACTAGCGGAGTTCACAGATACGCAGTATTTT
TRBD2	.	TRBV7-2	TRBJ2-1	CASSPQAGGEQFF	TGTGCCAGCAGCCCCCAGGCGGGGGGTGAGCAGTTCTTC
.	.	TRBV7-8	TRBJ1-5	CASSRGQPNQPQHF	TGTGCCAGCAGCAGAGGACAGCCCAATCAGCCCCAGCATTTT
.	.	TRBV6-5	TRBJ1-1	CASTSLSSNTEAFF	TGTGCCAGCACTTCGCTCAGTTCGAACACTGAAGCTTTCTTT
TRBD2	.	TRBV19	TRBJ2-1	CASTRPTGRGRGDEQFF	TGTGCCAGTACCCGTCCCACGGGGAGGGGCCGAGGGGATGAGCAGTTCTTC
.	.	TRBV12-3/TRBV12-4	TRBJ1-1	CASSVPGRTEAFF	TGTGCCAGCAGTGTCCCAGGGAGGACTGAAGCTTTCTTT
TRBD1	.	TRBV3-1/TRBV3-2	TRBJ1-6	CASSQGAGGDNSPLHF	TGTGCCAGCAGCCAAGGAGCAGGGGGCGATAATTCACCCCTCCACTTT
.	.	TRBV28	TRBJ2-3	CASRQGGDPRDTQYF	TGTGCCAGCAGACAGGGAGGGGACCCCCGGGATACGCAGTATTTT
TRBD1	.	TRBV6-2/TRBV6-3	TRBJ2-7	CASSQTGTGTEQYF	TGTGCCAGCAGCCAAACCGGGACAGGGACCGAGCAGTACTTC
TRBD2	.	TRBV5-1	TRBJ2-5	CASSPGGLGETQYF	TGCGCCAGCAGCCCGGGGGGGCTTGGGGAGACCCAGTACTTC
TRBD1	few	TRBV5-1	TRBJ1-2	CASSAGQVAAASYTF	TGCGCCAGCAGCGCAGGACAGGTCGCGGCCGCGAGCTACACCTTC
.	.	TRBV15	TRBJ1-1	CATSRGGGLTEAFF	TGTGCCACCAGCAGAGGGGGGGGGCTCACTGAAGCTTTCTTT
TRBD1	.	TRBV6-5	TRBJ1-2	CASSFLSTGAYYGYTF	TGTGCCAGCAGTTTCCTTTCGACAGGGGCCTACTATGGCTACACCTTC
TRBD1	.	TRBV4-1	TRBJ1-1	CASSPMDRENTEAFF	TGCGCCAGCAGCCCAATGGACAGGGAGAACACTGAAGCTTTCTTT
.	.	TRBV30	TRBJ1-1	CAWRIGVSAEAFF	TGTGCCTGGCGGATAGGGGTGTCGGCAGAAGCTTTCTTT
TRBD2	few	TRBV6-1	TRBJ2-2	CASSEVWGGTGELFF	TGTGCCAGCAGTGAGGTTTGGGGGGGTACCGGGGAGCTGTTTTTT
.	.	TRBV4-2	TRBJ1-1	CASSQDRGSTEAFF	TGTGCCAGCAGCCAAGACAGGGGCTCTACTGAAGCTTTCTTT
.	.	TRBV2	TRBJ2-2	CASSEQRGKTGELFF	TGTGCCAGCAGTGAACAACGGGGGAAAACCGGGGAGCTGTTTTTT
TRBD2	once	TRBV6-6	TRBJ2-5	CASRPSGGRYQETQYF	TGTGCCAGCAGGCCTAGCGGGGGCCGGTACCAAGAGACCCAGTACTTC
.	once	TRBV5-1	TRBJ1-4	CASSLAVTVANEKLFF	TGCGCCAGCAGCTTGGCCGTGACTGTGGCTAATGAAAAACTGTTTTTT
.	.	TRBV19	TRBJ2-6	CASSNTGAPGANVLTF	TGTGCCAGTAGTAACACAGGAGCGCCTGGGGCCAACGTCCTGACTTTC
TRBD1	few	TRBV5-4	TRBJ1-6	CASSLGTGNSPLHF	TGTGCCAGCAGCTTGGGGACAGGGAATTCACCCCTCCACTTT
.	.	TRBV6-5	TRBJ1-2	CASIAYRVLEGYTF	TGTGCCAGCATCGCCTACAGGGTTCTAGAGGGCTACACCTTC
.	.	TRBV30	TRBJ1-2	CANSLFKINYGYTF	TGTGCAAACAGCTTGTTTAAGATTAACTATGGCTACACCTTC
.	.	TRBV12-5	TRBJ2-3	CASGFAGTDTQYF	TGTGCTAGTGGTTTTGCGGGGACAGATACGCAGTATTTT
.	.	TRBV4-1	TRBJ1-2	CASSQDWLEPDSPSNYGYTF	TGCGCCAGCAGCCAAGATTGGTTGGAACCTGACAGCCCTTCTAACTATGGCTACACCTTC
.	once	TRBV30	TRBJ1-5	CAWSARSGGWQPQHF	TGTGCCTGGAGTGCGAGGTCGGGGGGGTGGCAGCCCCAGCATTTT
TRBD1	.	TRBV5-1	TRBJ1-2	CASSLAGQGAYTF	TGCGCCAGCAGCTTGGCCGGCCAGGGGGCGTACACCTTC
TRBD1	.	TRBV14	TRBJ1-2	CASSHPTGQGLHYGYTF	TGTGCCAGCAGCCATCCAACCGGACAGGGCCTCCACTATGGCTACACCTTC
.	.	TRBV7-9	TRBJ2-6	CASSLDVGPGANVLTF	TGTGCCAGCAGCTTAGATGTGGGGCCTGGGGCCAACGTCCTGACTTTC
TRBD2	.	TRBV10-1	TRBJ2-7	CESGGAYEQYF	TGCGAGAGCGGGGGGGCCTACGAGCAGTACTTC
TRBD1	.	TRBV7-2	TRBJ1-6	CASSPGTDYNSPLHF	TGTGCCAGCAGCCCCGGGACAGACTATAATTCACCCCTCCACTTT
.	.	TRBV15	TRBJ1-2	CATLRSARVGSEYGYTF	TGTGCCACCCTTCGCAGTGCGAGGGTAGGGAGTGAGTATGGCTACACCTTC
.	.	TRBV19	TRBJ2-1	CASSSGQNSYNEQFF	TGTGCCAGTAGCTCCGGACAGAACTCCTACAATGAGCAGTTCTTC
.	.	TRBV5-4	TRBJ2-7	CASSPGHYSYEQYF	TGTGCCAGCAGCCCGGGACATTATTCCTACGAGCAGTACTTC
TRBD2	.	TRBV30	TRBJ2-2	CAWTADGGVSGELFF	TGTGCCTGGACAGCGGACGGGGGGGTTTCCGGGGAGCTGTTTTTT
.	.	TRBV29-1	TRBJ1-2	CSSGGGLDLGYTF	TGCAGCTCTGGCGGCGGCCTGGATTTGGGCTACACCTTC
TRBD2	.	TRBV7-9	TRBJ2-3	CASSLGGTRADTQYF	TGTGCCAGCAGCTTAGGGGGGACTAGGGCAGATACGCAGTATTTT